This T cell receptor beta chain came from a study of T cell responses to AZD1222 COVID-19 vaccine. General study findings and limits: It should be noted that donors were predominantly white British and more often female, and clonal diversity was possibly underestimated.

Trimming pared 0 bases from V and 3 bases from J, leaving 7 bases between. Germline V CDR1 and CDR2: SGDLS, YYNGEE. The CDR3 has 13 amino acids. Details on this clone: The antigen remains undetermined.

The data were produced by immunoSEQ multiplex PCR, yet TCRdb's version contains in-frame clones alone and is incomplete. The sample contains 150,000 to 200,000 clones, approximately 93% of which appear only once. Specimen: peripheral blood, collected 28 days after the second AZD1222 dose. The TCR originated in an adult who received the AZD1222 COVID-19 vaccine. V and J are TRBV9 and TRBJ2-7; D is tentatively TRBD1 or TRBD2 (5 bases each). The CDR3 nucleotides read TGTGCCAGCAGCGTAGGGGACGGCTACGAGCAGTACTTC. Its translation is CASSVGDGYEQYF.